This T cell receptor (beta chain) was identified in a study of human T cells and chemical hapten exposure. TCRdb re-analysed the RACE reads in MiXCR, keeping a single row per CDR3 protein. The sample has roughly 180,000 distinct CDR3 sequences; about a fifth are singletons. Time point described: patch test 1, 2 weeks after DPC sensitization. Regarding treatment: therapeutic diphenylcyclopropenone sensitization with weekly scalp DPC. The authors extracted total RNA from unfractionated whole blood. Trimming cost V 3 bases and J 1 base, with 10 bases left between them. CDR1 and CDR2 (germline): DFQATT, SNEGSKA (reference sequence). The CDR3 covers 14 residues.

The V and J genes are TRBV20-1 and TRBJ1-3, with D possibly TRBD1 on 5 matching bases. Sequencing was performed on whole blood, taken in connection with sensitization to the hapten diphenylcyclopropenone (DPC). The source is a woman between 50 and 59 years old with alopecia areata. Some clones in this sample may be carry-over from other donors' samples. In DNA, the CDR3 is TGCAGTGCTAGTGAGGGGACTTCTGGAAACACCATATATTTT. This sequence encodes CSASEGTSGNTIYF.